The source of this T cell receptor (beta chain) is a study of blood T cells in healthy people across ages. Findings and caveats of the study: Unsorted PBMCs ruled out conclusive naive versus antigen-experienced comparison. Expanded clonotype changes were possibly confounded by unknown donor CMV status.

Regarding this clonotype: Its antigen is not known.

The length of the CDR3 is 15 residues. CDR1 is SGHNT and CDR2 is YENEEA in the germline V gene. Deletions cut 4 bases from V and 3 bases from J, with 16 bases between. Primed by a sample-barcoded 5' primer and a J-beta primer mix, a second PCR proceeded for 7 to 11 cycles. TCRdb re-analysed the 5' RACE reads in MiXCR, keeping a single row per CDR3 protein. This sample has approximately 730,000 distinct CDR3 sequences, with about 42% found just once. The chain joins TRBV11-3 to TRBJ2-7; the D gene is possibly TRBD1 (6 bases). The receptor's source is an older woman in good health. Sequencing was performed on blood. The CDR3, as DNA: TGTGCCAGCAGCTCCCGAAATCAGGGGTACTACGAGCAGTACTTC. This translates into CASSSRNQGYYEQYF.